The entry below describes one T cell receptor beta chain. Its cognate antigen is unknown. Other nucleotide sequences in the sample specify the same CDR3. Profiled with immunoSEQ multiplex PCR; TCRdb holds only in-frame clones, not every one. The sample lists roughly 160,000 clones; roughly 80% were seen once. CDR1 is SGHVS, CDR2 FNYEAQ, per germline. The CDR3 runs 13 residues. Trimming took off 1 base at V and 1 base at J, with 2 bases between the two ends. The data are from a study of cytotoxic CD8 clonotypes in ibrutinib-treated CLL. On the study more broadly: Responses: around 24 partial, 2 complete; after median roughly 68 months, around 15 stayed remitted, around 12 progressed.

Findings and limits, study-wide: Clonality went up at the time of ibrutinib response, stayed stable in sustained remission, and later dropped back toward its baseline level at progression.

The V and J genes are TRBV7-6 and TRBJ1-3; D unresolved. The clonotype comes from a human donor with chronic lymphocytic leukemia. The sequencing used PBMCs, collected after 12 months of ibrutinib treatment. The CDR3 loop reads CASSLGSGNTIYF. The CDR3 coding sequence is TGTGCCAGCAGCTTAGGTTCTGGAAACACCATATATTTT.